One sample yielded the 18 T cell receptor beta chains listed below, sequenced in a study of cytotoxic CD8 clonotypes in ibrutinib-treated CLL. TCRdb's table, derived via immunoSEQ multiplex PCR, lists solely in-frame clones and lacks some. Found here are about 36,000 clones, 70% to 75% of them singletons; the top ten hold roughly 17%. This sample comprised PBMCs, obtained at disease progression, from a patient treated with ibrutinib. The receptors derive from a human donor with chronic lymphocytic leukemia.

There are a few counts of this clone. The V call is TRBV5-1, the J call TRBJ2-2; D possibly corresponds to TRBD2 (6 bases). Germline values: CDR1 SGHRS, CDR2 YFSETQ. V lost 9 bases to trimming and J lost 6 bases, with 9 bases between them. The CDR3 is 11 residues long. Written as DNA, the CDR3 is TGCGCCAAGCCGGGGGCCGGGGAGCTGTTTTTT. Encoded protein: CAKPGAGELFF. The entire variable domain, with the rest obtained from reference TRBV5-1 and TRBJ2-2, is as follows: KAGVTQTPRYLIKTRGQQVTLSCSPISGHRSVSWYQQTPGQGLQFLFEYFSETQRNKGNFPGRFSGRQFSNSRSEMNVSTLELGDSALYLCAKPGAGELFFGEGSRLTVL.

This chain connects TRBV19 to TRBJ1-4, with D perhaps matching TRBD1 (6 bases). CDR3 size: 17 residues. Trimming pared 5 bases from V and 6 bases from J, leaving 22 bases between. Germline V gives CDR1 LNHDA, CDR2 SQIVND (reference sequence). DNA for the CDR3: TGTGCCAGTAGTCCATTAACAGGGATTGATACTGATGAAAAACTGTTTTTT. Translating gives CASSPLTGIDTDEKLFF. Based on the CDR3 plus reference TRBV19 and TRBJ1-4, the full variable domain is DGGITQSPKYLFRKEGQNVTLSCEQNLNHDAMYWYRQDPGQGLRLIYYSQIVNDFQKGDIAEGYSVSREKKESFPLTVTSAQKNPTAFYLCASSPLTGIDTDEKLFFGSGTQLSVL.

The chain has TRBV2 and TRBJ2-5; D perhaps matches TRBD2 (6 bases). The CDR3 consists of 15 residues. Trimming took off 3 bases at V and 5 bases at J, with 16 bases between the two ends. CDR1 and CDR2 (germline): SNHLY, FYNNEI. DNA of the CDR3: TGTGCCAGCAGTGATAGTTGGCCTGGGGGGGAGACCCAGTACTTC. Its protein is CASSDSWPGGETQYF.

This chain links TRBV7-6 with TRBJ2-2; the D call may be TRBD1 or TRBD2 (5 bases each). CDR3 length equals 14 residues. V was cut by 4 bases and J by 5 bases, with 11 bases left in between. Germline values: CDR1 SGHVS, CDR2 FNYEAQ. In DNA form, the CDR3 reads TGTGCCAGCAGCTACGGGACGGTAACCGGGGAGCTGTTTTTT. Protein sequence: CASSYGTVTGELFF. Drawing the rest from reference TRBV7-6 and TRBJ2-2, the complete variable domain is GAGVSQSPRYKVTKRGQDVALRCDPISGHVSLYWYRQALGQGPEFLTYFNYEAQQDKSGLPNDRFSAERPEGSISTLTIQRTEQRDSAMYRCASSYGTVTGELFFGEGSRLTVL.

Concerning this clone itself: Other nucleotide sequences from this sample produce the same CDR3. The chain is built from TRBV5-1 and TRBJ2-3; D is unresolved. V lost 0 bases and J lost 1, with 6 bases in between. CDR1 and CDR2 (germline): SGHRS, YFSETQ. This CDR3 comprises 14 residues. This CDR3 is CASSLGTRTDTQYF. Written as DNA, the CDR3 is TGCGCCAGCAGCTTGGGAACCCGCACAGATACGCAGTATTTT.

This clone was seen a few times. The J gene is TRBJ1-1, the V gene TRBV10-2; D possibly corresponds to TRBD1 (5 bases). V gave up 6 bases and J gave up 5 bases, with 16 bases separating them. The CDR3 extends over 14 amino acids. Per the germline V gene, CDR1 is WSHSY and CDR2 is SAAADI. The CDR3 protein is CASSGGSMGTEAFF. Here the CDR3 DNA reads TGCGCCAGCAGCGGGGGTTCAATGGGGACTGAAGCTTTCTTT.

CDR3 in amino acids: CASSPRGFGNYGYTF. For the CDR3, the DNA is TGTGCCAGCAGCCCCCGGGGCTTTGGTAACTATGGCTACACCTTC. The genes are TRBV5-4 and TRBJ1-2, with a possible D match to TRBD1 (5 bases). The V end lost 4 bases, the J end lost 1 base, and 14 bases lay between the germline ends. Germline values: CDR1 SGHNT, CDR2 YYREEE (reference sequence). This CDR3 is 15 amino acids long.

As regards this clone: Other DNA sequences in this sample translate to the same CDR3. The chain joins TRBV5-4 to TRBJ1-1; 11 nucleotides agree with TRBD1. After removal of 3 bases from V and 3 bases from J, the junction contained 1 base not matched to a gene. The CDR3 totals 14 residues. CDR1 and CDR2 from the germline V gene are SGHNT and YYREEE (reference sequence). As DNA, the CDR3 is TGTGCCAGCAGCTGGGGACAGGGGGACACTGAAGCTTTCTTT. This gives the protein CASSWGQGDTEAFF.

This rearrangement joins TRBV6-6 to TRBJ2-1; D unresolved. V lost 3 bases to trimming and J lost 7 bases, with 10 bases between them. The CDR3 covers 13 residues. Germline loops: CDR1 MNHNY, CDR2 SVGAGI (reference sequence). Here the CDR3 DNA reads TGTGCCAGCAGTTATGCGAAAGGGAATGAGCAGTTCTTC. Amino acids: CASSYAKGNEQFF.

The chain recombines TRBV23-1 with TRBJ1-1; no reliable D call. TRBV23-1 is treated as an ORF (open reading frame) with a function not yet certain. The CDR3 runs to 16 residues. V dropped 0 bases and J dropped 3 bases, with 14 bases sitting between them. The CDR3, as DNA: TGCGCCAGCAGTCAATCGAGGGAGACCCTAGACACTGAAGCTTTCTTT. Protein: CASSQSRETLDTEAFF.

The rearrangement links TRBV5-1 to TRBJ2-1; 7 nucleotides line up with TRBD2. The CDR3 is 15 amino acids. CDR1 SGHRS and CDR2 YFSETQ come from the germline V gene. J was trimmed by 3 bases and V by 4 bases; bases with no gene match: 7. CDR3 residues: CASSTNSGFYNEQFF. In nucleotides, the CDR3 is TGCGCCAGCAGCACGAATAGCGGGTTCTACAATGAGCAGTTCTTC.

This clone was observed a single time. The chain carries TRBV15 and TRBJ1-1, with D perhaps matching TRBD1 (5 bases). Trimming removed 7 bases at V and 4 bases at J, with 16 bases between. Germline-derived CDR1 and CDR2 are LNHNV and YYDKDF (reference sequence). The CDR3 is 14 amino acids. In DNA form, the CDR3 reads TGTGCCACCAACGAACCGGGACGGGGCACTGAAGCTTTCTTT. As protein: CATNEPGRGTEAFF.

J is TRBJ1-6 and V is TRBV6-1; weak D call: TRBD1 (5 bases). The germline CDR1 and CDR2 sequences are MNHNS and SASEGT. The V and J ends lost 10 bases and 9 bases respectively, with 13 bases between them. This CDR3 has 12 amino acids. The CDR3 bases are TGTGCCATACGCTTGGGGACTTCACCCCTCCACTTT. It encodes CAIRLGTSPLHF.

The chain links TRBV18 to TRBJ1-3, with 10 bases that match TRBD1. V lost 7 bases to trimming and J lost 4 bases; unmatched junction nucleotides: 10. Germline assignment: CDR1 KGHSH and CDR2 LQKENI. The CDR3 consists of 16 residues. CDR3 in amino acids: CASFFFDRGLGNTIYF. For the CDR3, the DNA is TGTGCCAGCTTTTTCTTCGACAGGGGGCTAGGAAACACCATATATTTT.

This clone is medium-sized by share. V is TRBV29-1 and J is TRBJ1-2, with 7 bases identical to TRBD1. J gave up 8 bases and V 6 bases, and 9 bases lay outside the gene matches. From germline, CDR1 is SQVTM and CDR2 ANQGSEA. The CDR3 length is 12 residues. CDR3 DNA sequence: TGCAGCGTGGAGACAGGGAGGGGAGGCTACACCTTC. Protein sequence: CSVETGRGGYTF.

The chain has TRBV5-1 and TRBJ2-7; 10 positions agree with TRBD2. V was pared by 0 bases and J by 2 bases, with 2 bases of the junction left unmatched. From germline, CDR1 is SGHRS and CDR2 YFSETQ. The CDR3 is 15 residues long. CDR3 residues: CASSLASGGPYEQYF. The CDR3 DNA reads TGCGCCAGCAGCTTGGCTAGCGGGGGCCCCTACGAGCAGTACTTC.

The chain is built from TRBV5-5 and TRBJ1-6; perhaps TRBD1 as D (6 bases). This CDR3 has 16 amino acids. The germline CDR1 and CDR2 sequences are SGHKS and YYEKEE (reference sequence). The V end lost 4 bases, the J end lost 9 bases, and 20 bases lay between the germline ends. The CDR3 protein is CASSPWDIQGRSPLHF. In nucleotides, the CDR3 is TGTGCCAGCAGCCCATGGGACATCCAAGGGCGTTCACCCCTCCACTTT.

Only a few counts were recorded for this clone. The CDR3 DNA is TGTGCCAGCAGTGCCACAAGTGGAGTCAGTGGCTACACCTTC. Protein: CASSATSGVSGYTF. The chain is built from TRBV6-1 and TRBJ1-2; no definite D call. CDR3 length: 14 amino acids. Germline-derived CDR1 and CDR2 are MNHNS and SASEGT. The V gene lost 4 bases and the J gene lost 7 bases, with 16 bases spanning the gap.